The clone carrying this TCR beta chain was picked up many times. Its target is not known. Ahead of thyroid surgery, no patient had received treatment of any kind. Germline V gives CDR1 SGDLS, CDR2 YYNGEE. V was clipped by 4 bases and J by 4 bases; unmatched bases: 7. The length of the CDR3 is 14 residues. This sample stems from a study of metastatic and nonmetastatic thyroid tumors. Study in general: For malignant and benign thyroid patients, tumor or nodule tissue and blood were the sources whose repertoires were compared.

Points from the study as a whole: Significantly higher TCR beta diversity was reportedly seen in malignant thyroid tumors than benign nodules, in blood and tumor.

In the authors' methods: Building a distant-metastasis classifier for papillary thyroid cancer drew on CDR3 differences across clinicopathological groups. TCRdb re-clonotyped the PCR reads via MiXCR. TCRdb, rather than the study authors, made the V and J calls. The repertoire holds roughly 81,000 clones, with around 7.8% as singletons. Sequenced: blood. The TCR originated in a female donor with papillary thyroid cancer or a benign thyroid nodule (not recorded which). Some clones in this sample may be carry-over from other donors' samples. This rearrangement joins TRBV9 to TRBJ2-7; 8 bases are shared with TRBD1. CDR3 protein: CASSYGTGSYEQYF. CDR3 sequence (DNA): TGTGCCAGCAGCTACGGGACAGGCAGTTACGAGCAGTACTTC.